One sample yielded the 11 T cell receptor beta chains listed below, sequenced in a study of blood T cell repertoires in COVID-19. Produced via immunoSEQ multiplex PCR; TCRdb's table is partial and in-frame only. This table holds some 170,000 clones, about 74% found once. Material: peripheral blood. These receptors all come from a man in his fifties or sixties with acute or convalescent COVID-19.

In its sample, this clone was seen a few times. The chain recombines TRBV25-1 with TRBJ2-7, with 8 bases identical to TRBD1. Germline lookup yields CDR1 MGHDK and CDR2 SYGVNS. The CDR3 runs 15 residues. J gave up 3 bases and V 1 base, and 5 bases lay outside the gene matches. The CDR3 spells CASSESNRGVYEQYF. The CDR3 nucleotides are TGTGCCAGCAGTGAATCGAACAGGGGGGTCTACGAGCAGTACTTC.

The chain combines TRBV5-6 with TRBJ2-7; 7 bases map to TRBD2. The CDR3 has 13 amino acids. J gave up 2 bases and V 5 bases, and 4 bases lay outside the gene matches. The V gene's germline CDR1 is SGHDT and CDR2 YYEEEE. CDR3 nucleotide sequence: TGTGCCAGCAGGGTCCGGGGGGCCTACGAGCAGTACTTC. Its protein product is CASRVRGAYEQYF.

V is TRBV9 and J is TRBJ2-3; TRBD2 is a possible D gene (5 bases). The CDR3 covers 15 residues. V was shortened by 1 base and J by 5 bases, with 14 bases between the two germline ends. Germline loops: CDR1 SGDLS, CDR2 YYNGEE. Written as DNA, the CDR3 is TGTGCCAGCAGCGTAACTCCCCGGGCGGGAGATACGCAGTATTTT. Translating gives CASSVTPRAGDTQYF.

This clone came up a few times. The V gene is TRBV19, the J gene TRBJ2-7; the match to TRBD2 covers 10 bases. Germline CDR1 reads LNHDA; CDR2 reads SQIVND (reference sequence). This CDR3 has 14 residues. V was pared by 5 bases and J by 2 bases, with 3 bases of the junction left unmatched. The CDR3 DNA reads TGTGCCAGTAGTGATAGCGGGGGGACCTACGAGCAGTACTTC. It encodes CASSDSGGTYEQYF.

On this clone: The sample has other DNA sequences that encode this CDR3 too. V gene TRBV12-3 or TRBV12-4 combines with J gene TRBJ2-7; 9 bases map to TRBD1. Trimming at V came to 5 bases and at J to 4 bases, leaving 3 bases not matched to a gene. The CDR3 is 13 amino acids. The CDR3 DNA sequence: TGTGCCAGCAGTCCGGGACAGGGTTACGAGCAGTACTTC. Protein sequence: CASSPGQGYEQYF.

The rearrangement joins TRBV13 to TRBJ2-5, with TRBD2 identical over 9 bases. CDR1 is PRHDT, CDR2 FYEKMQ, per germline (reference sequence). With V trimmed by 3 bases and J by 0 bases, 2 bases remained unmatched. There are 15 residues in the CDR3. This chain's CDR3 is CASSFSGGYQETQYF. The CDR3 DNA sequence: TGTGCCAGCAGCTTTAGCGGGGGCTACCAAGAGACCCAGTACTTC.

This clone was observed a single time. The chain carries TRBV5-1 and TRBJ2-2; 9 nucleotides match TRBD1. With 3 bases clipped from V and 2 bases from J, the junction kept 5 bases outside the gene matches. The CDR3 spans 16 residues. CDR1 and CDR2 from the germline V gene are SGHRS and YFSETQ. The CDR3 DNA reads as TGCGCCAGCAGCTCCCGGACAGGGGCCAACACCGGGGAGCTGTTTTTT. This codes for CASSSRTGANTGELFF.

V usage is TRBV10-3 and J usage is TRBJ1-5; the D is unclear. The CDR3 loop spans 15 amino acids. Looked up from germline, CDR1 is ENHRY and CDR2 is SYGVKD. Trimming took off 10 bases at V and 0 bases at J, with 16 bases between the two ends. CDR3 DNA sequence: TGTGCCACACGCTGGTCAGAAGATAGCAATCAGCCCCAGCATTTT. Translated, it gives CATRWSEDSNQPQHF.

This chain links TRBV30 with TRBJ1-1; D is perhaps TRBD1 (5 bases). The CDR3 sequence is 12 residues long. CDR1 and CDR2 from the germline V gene are GTSNPN and SVGIG (reference sequence). V was clipped by 0 bases and J by 10 bases, with 12 bases between them. The CDR3 region has the DNA TGTGCCTGGAGTGTACAGGTCAACCGAGCTTTCTTT. Translation gives CAWSVQVNRAFF.

V gene TRBV6-4 combines with J gene TRBJ1-5, with TRBD1 as a possible D gene (5 bases). This CDR3 has 12 amino acids. Germline loops: CDR1 MRHNA, CDR2 SNTAGT. Trimming left V 6 bases short and J 6 bases short, with 9 bases between. The CDR3 region is CASRYGGQPQHF. The CDR3 DNA reads as TGTGCCAGCAGGTACGGGGGTCAGCCCCAGCATTTT.

This chain links TRBV18 with TRBJ2-7; the match to TRBD1 covers 8 bases. The J segment lost 5 bases and the V segment lost 3 bases, leaving 0 bases of the junction unmatched. Germline CDR1 is KGHSH and CDR2 is LQKENI. This CDR3 is built from 12 residues. The CDR3 nucleotides read TGTGCCAGCTCACCGGACAGGGACGAGCAGTACTTC. Translation gives CASSPDRDEQYF.